This TCR beta chain is drawn from a study of T cell responses to AZD1222 COVID-19 vaccine. Across the study: Timing groups of about 4 and about 12 weeks for second doses were pooled. Findings and limits, study-wide: The sample set comprised mostly white British donors with more females, and clonal diversity was possibly underestimated. Without day 14 samples, only post-peak T cell repertoires were studied.

Remarks on this clone: The antigen is undetermined.

Method: immunoSEQ multiplex PCR; TCRdb's copy keeps in-frame clones and lacks some. The table has around 70,000 clones, 65% to 80% seen once; the top ten hold roughly an eighth. The CDR3 totals 14 residues. Per germline, CDR1 SNHLY and CDR2 FYNNEI. With V trimmed by 2 bases and J by 5 bases, 4 bases remained unmatched. The sequencing used peripheral blood, collected on day 0 of AZD1222 vaccination. V is TRBV2 and J is TRBJ1-2, with 8 bases fitting TRBD1. The sequence was collected from an adult in good health. This CDR3 is CASSEQGAGYGYTF. The CDR3, as DNA: TGTGCCAGCAGTGAACAGGGGGCGGGTTATGGCTACACCTTC.